These 21 T cell receptor beta chains came from one sample sequenced in a study of shared clonotypes between healthy human individuals. The data were produced by immunoSEQ multiplex PCR, yet TCRdb's version contains in-frame clones alone and is incomplete. The table shows some 300,000 clones, with around 79% occurring only once. Sequenced material: memory CD4+ T cells sorted from blood. Subset noted: CD45RA-negative fraction. Receptors were obtained from a man aged 25-40 years in good health.

The chain uses TRBV7-9 and TRBJ2-5; D unclear. The CDR3 extends over 13 amino acids. Trimming shortened V by 8 bases and J by 4 bases, and 14 bases separated the two germline ends. Germline assignment: CDR1 SEHNR and CDR2 FQNEAQ (reference sequence). The CDR3 DNA follows: TGTGCCAGCGCTGAGACGGATGGAGAGACCCAGTACTTC. It translates to CASAETDGETQYF. Full variable domain (outside the CDR3, taken from reference TRBV7-9 and TRBJ2-5): DTGVSQNPRHKITKRGQNVTFRCDPISEHNRLYWYRQTLGQGPEFLTYFQNEAQLEKSRLLSDRFSAERPKGSFSTLEIQRTEQGDSAMYLCASAETDGETQYFGPGTRLLVL.

The chain links TRBV27 to TRBJ1-1; no clear D. Germline V gene lookup returns CDR1 MNHEY and CDR2 SMNVEV (reference sequence). V was shortened by 2 bases and J by 4 bases, with 5 bases between the two germline ends. This CDR3 has 12 residues. The CDR3 bases are TGTGCCAGCAGTTTAATCGCCACTGAAGCTTTCTTT. Protein product: CASSLIATEAFF.

The chain combines TRBV6-4 with TRBJ2-2; D remains ambiguous. Germline V gives CDR1 MRHNA, CDR2 SNTAGT. This CDR3 has 14 residues. The germline V and J ends were trimmed by 3 bases and 1 base, with 6 bases remaining between them. The CDR3 DNA reads TGTGCCAGCAGTGAAACCGGGAACACCGGGGAGCTGTTTTTT. This gives the protein CASSETGNTGELFF.

The chain joins TRBV7-3 to TRBJ2-3; D is unclear. V dropped 3 bases and J dropped 3 bases, with 7 bases sitting between them. This CDR3 region has 13 residues. CDR1 and CDR2 (germline): SGHTA, FQGTGA. This CDR3 is CASSLVRTDTQYF. For the CDR3, the DNA is TGTGCCAGCAGCTTGGTCAGGACAGATACGCAGTATTTT.

This sequence joins TRBV10-2 and TRBJ2-3, with 12 nucleotides matching TRBD2. This CDR3 is built from 14 residues. The V and J ends lost 0 bases and 15 bases, in that order; junction bases with no gene match: 7. CDR1 is WSHSY, CDR2 SAAADI, per germline. The CDR3 DNA is TGCGCCAGCAGTGAGTCGAGACTAGCGGGAGATGCCTATTTT. Its protein is CASSESRLAGDAYF.

This chain joins TRBV5-1 and TRBJ2-6; D is ambiguous. Germline lookup yields CDR1 SGHRS and CDR2 YFSETQ. With 7 bases removed from V and 1 base from J, the gap between germline ends came to 3 bases. This CDR3 comprises 12 residues. In DNA form, the CDR3 reads TGCGCCAGCTTTTCTGGGGCCAACGTCCTGACTTTC. Protein product: CASFSGANVLTF.

This rearrangement joins TRBV20-1 to TRBJ2-7; TRBD1 matches 7 bases. This CDR3 is 11 amino acids long. The V gene end was trimmed by 7 bases and the J gene end by 5 bases; junction bases not matched to a gene: 5. The germline CDR1 and CDR2 sequences are DFQATT and SNEGSKA (reference sequence). The chain's CDR3 is CSGRGTDEQYF. DNA for the CDR3: TGCAGTGGCCGTGGGACAGACGAGCAGTACTTC.

The chain combines TRBV5-1 with TRBJ2-2; 9 bases map to TRBD1. There are 16 residues in the CDR3. The trim removed 0 bases at V and 4 bases at J, leaving 4 bases unmatched. Germline-derived CDR1 and CDR2 are SGHRS and YFSETQ. As DNA, the CDR3 is TGCGCCAGCAGCTTGGATACAGGGGGCTTCACCGGGGAGCTGTTTTTT. Encoded protein: CASSLDTGGFTGELFF.

This chain connects TRBV29-1 to TRBJ1-1; D perhaps matches TRBD1 (5 bases). V lost 7 bases and J 0 bases, leaving 12 bases between the germline ends. The germline V gene has CDR1 SQVTM and CDR2 ANQGSEA. This CDR3 is 13 amino acids long. CDR3 coding DNA: TGCAGCGGGACTGGGGCCCTGAACACTGAAGCTTTCTTT. It specifies CSGTGALNTEAFF.

In its sample, this clone was seen many times. This chain connects TRBV15 to TRBJ2-7, with 7 bases matching TRBD2. CDR1 is LNHNV, CDR2 YYDKDF, per germline (reference sequence). Trimming took 3 bases from V and 9 from J; bases not matched to a gene: 5. The CDR3 is made up of 12 amino acids. In nucleotides, the CDR3 is TGTGCCACCAGCAGGGACGGCGGGAGGCAGTACTTC. It is translated as CATSRDGGRQYF. Full variable domain (remainder filled in from reference TRBV15 and TRBJ2-7): DAMVIQNPRYQVTQFGKPVTLSCSQTLNHNVMYWYQQKSSQAPKLLFHYYDKDFNNEADTPDNFQSRRPNTSFCFLDIRSPGLGDTAMYLCATSRDGGRQYFGPGTRLTVT.

This clone has a handful of counts. The V call is TRBV11-2, the J call TRBJ2-7; tentative D call: TRBD1 (6 bases). Trimming removed 1 base from V and 8 bases from J, with 12 bases in between. From germline, CDR1 is SGHAT and CDR2 FQNNGV. The length of the CDR3 is 13 residues. CDR3 loop: CASSLVGGLKQYF. Here the CDR3 DNA reads TGTGCCAGCAGCTTAGTAGGGGGTTTAAAGCAGTACTTC.

The chain has TRBV5-4 and TRBJ2-5; D might be TRBD1 (6 bases). CDR1 is SGHNT and CDR2 is YYREEE in the germline V gene (reference sequence). This CDR3 has 15 amino acids. Trimming pared 0 bases from V and 5 bases from J, leaving 14 bases between. CDR3 DNA: TGTGCCAGCAGCTTGGCAGGGGCTCGTTTGGAGACCCAGTACTTC. It encodes CASSLAGARLETQYF.

CDR3 coding DNA: TGCGCCAGCAGTGAACCGGGAGGGGAAGAGCAGTACTTC. This encodes CASSEPGGEEQYF. The genes are TRBV10-1 and TRBJ2-7, with 8 bases fitting TRBD2. The junction had 5 bases not matched to a gene; V was cut back by 3 bases and J by 7 bases. This CDR3 has 13 amino acids. Germline CDR1 and CDR2: WNHNN and SYGVQD (reference sequence).

CDR3 sequence (DNA): TGCGCCAGCAGCCCAGGACAGGGGTATAATGAAAAACTGTTTTTT. Translated, it gives CASSPGQGYNEKLFF. The V and J genes are TRBV5-1 and TRBJ1-4; 9 bases match TRBD1. V dropped 4 bases and J dropped 4; count of bases not matched to a gene: 5. Germline V CDR1 and CDR2: SGHRS, YFSETQ. CDR3 length equals 15 residues.

This clone was detected a few times. This chain uses TRBV28 with TRBJ2-5; D might be TRBD1 (6 bases). The CDR3 covers 13 residues. Germline values: CDR1 MDHEN, CDR2 SYDVKM. V was pared by 8 bases and J by 1 base, with 11 bases between. The CDR3 nucleotides read TGTGCCAGCTGGGCAGGGGCCCAAGAGACCCAGTACTTC. Its translation: CASWAGAQETQYF.

V and J are TRBV27 and TRBJ2-3, with TRBD2 matching 8 bases. J was trimmed by 0 bases and V by 6 bases; bases with no gene match: 17. The germline V gene encodes CDR1 MNHEY and CDR2 SMNVEV (reference sequence). CDR3 length equals 19 residues. The CDR3 coding sequence is TGTGCCAGCAGCCTAGCGGGCTTCCGCCATATTTCTAGCACAGATACGCAGTATTTT. It translates to CASSLAGFRHISSTDTQYF.

The genes are TRBV5-4 and TRBJ1-1; 9 bases line up with TRBD1. Germline V gives CDR1 SGHNT, CDR2 YYREEE (reference sequence). The CDR3 has 12 residues. V lost 1 base, J lost 10 bases, and 2 bases stayed unmatched. CDR3 nucleotides: TGTGCCAGCAGCTTGAGGGACAGGGCAGCTTTCTTT. It codes for CASSLRDRAAFF.

This chain uses TRBV19 with TRBJ1-5; D is uncertain. Germline loops: CDR1 LNHDA, CDR2 SQIVND (reference sequence). Trimming removed 3 bases at V and 4 bases at J, with 7 bases between. This CDR3 region has 13 residues. DNA for the CDR3: TGTGCCAGTAGTATTGACGTAAATCAGCCCCAGCATTTT. Encoded protein: CASSIDVNQPQHF.

This clone was seen a few times. The chain joins TRBV30 to TRBJ1-2; TRBD1 agrees at 9 bases. V shed 0 bases and J 3 bases; nucleotides not matched to a gene: 14. Per the germline V gene, CDR1 is GTSNPN and CDR2 is SVGIG (reference sequence). The CDR3 loop spans 18 amino acids. CDR3 sequence (DNA): TGTGCCTGGAGTGTACCCCGGTGGAGAACAGGGGGCGACTATGGCTACACCTTC. The encoded protein is CAWSVPRWRTGGDYGYTF.

V gene TRBV10-1 combines with J gene TRBJ2-2; no firm D call. This CDR3 comprises 13 residues. Trimming removed 10 bases at V and 5 bases at J, with 14 bases between. CDR1 WNHNN and CDR2 SYGVQD come from the germline V gene (reference sequence). CDR3 in amino acids: CATSGQSTGELFF. In DNA, the CDR3 is TGCGCCACCTCAGGCCAGTCTACCGGGGAGCTGTTTTTT.

Concerning this clone: The sample carries other DNA sequences with the same CDR3. The chain couples TRBV30 to TRBJ1-4; D may be TRBD1 (5 bases). V was cut by 0 bases and J by 8 bases, with 10 bases left in between. Germline V gene lookup returns CDR1 GTSNPN and CDR2 SVGIG (reference sequence). This CDR3 is 13 amino acids long. The CDR3 loop is CAWSVAGREKLFF. Written as DNA, the CDR3 is TGTGCCTGGAGTGTTGCGGGACGCGAAAAACTGTTTTTT.